This entry features one T cell receptor (beta chain) sequence. Antigen specificity is unknown. As for the donors, each was a healthy bone marrow donor. The PCR made use of 60 Vbeta and 13 Jbeta primers. Repertoires were generated with immunoSEQ multiplex PCR, while TCRdb's copy carries only in-frame clones and drops some. The table records over 150,000 clones, 68% of them present only once. The sample comes from a study of cytomegalovirus exposure and HLA in healthy donors. Study-wide results and caveats: Reports indicated that the classifier achieved high specificity and sensitivity in diagnosing cytomegalovirus status.

The germline CDR1 and CDR2 sequences are SGHDT and YYEEEE. CDR3 length equals 13 residues. This TCR was sampled from a woman under 30 in good health and CMV-seropositive. The sequenced material came from PBMCs. This chain links TRBV5-6 with TRBJ2-5; D gene unclear. Gene TRBJ2-7 matches the end of the DNA better, so the J call may be wrong. In nucleotides, the CDR3 is TGTGCCAGCAGCTTGGACCAGTACTACGAGCAGTACTTC. The encoded protein is CASSLDQYYEQYF.